The sequence of this TCR beta chain was determined in a study of T cells after yellow fever vaccination. Findings of the study overall: The booster response re-showed most primary clones: over 95% CD4, around 87% CD8.

Germline V gene lookup returns CDR1 KGHSH and CDR2 LQKENI. The CDR3 extends over 17 amino acids. The V and J ends lost 3 bases and 5 bases respectively, with 21 bases between them. Points on this clonotype: Its antigen is currently unknown.

TCRdb recomputed calls from the 5' RACE reads with MiXCR, one row per CDR3 protein. The data show approximately 150,000 distinct CDR3 sequences, with approximately 6.2% seen just once and under 3% held by the top ten. The specimen comprised CD4+ T cells sorted from PBMCs, sampled on the day of the first yellow fever vaccination. The chain links TRBV18 to TRBJ2-3; possible D gene TRBD2, 6 bases. This receptor was identified in a young man who received the YFV17D yellow fever vaccine. CDR3 in amino acids: CASSPPPGGEVLDTQYF. CDR3 sequence (DNA): TGTGCCAGCTCACCTCCGCCCGGCGGGGAGGTGCTAGATACGCAGTATTTT.